Each of the 10 T cell receptor beta chains below was sequenced from the same sample in a study of patients and donors after allogeneic stem cell transplantation. MiXCR was run by TCRdb on the RT-PCR reads, yielding one entry per CDR3 protein. The repertoire holds some 960,000 distinct CDR3 sequences, under 20% seen once, with about 6% in the top ten. Specimen: blood, either unsorted or a sorted T cell fraction (not recorded which). These receptors originate from a human donor who was either an allogeneic HSCT recipient or a stem cell or donor lymphocyte infusion donor (not recorded which). It is not recorded whose cells these are; they may come from a transplant donor.

This sequence joins TRBV5-1 and TRBJ2-7; TRBD1 matches at 9 bases. This CDR3 contains 14 residues. Germline CDR1 is SGHRS and CDR2 is YFSETQ. Trimming took 0 bases from V and 5 from J; bases not matched to a gene: 3. CDR3: CASSLDRGLDEQYF. CDR3 nucleotide sequence: TGCGCCAGCAGCTTGGACAGGGGGCTGGACGAGCAGTACTTC.

This clonotype has only a few counts. This rearrangement joins TRBV7-2 to TRBJ1-4, with no clear D. Germline V gene data show CDR1 as SGHTA and CDR2 as FQGNSA. The CDR3 covers 16 residues. Between the trimmed V and J ends, which lost 3 bases and 3 bases, there was a span of 14 bases. CDR3: CASSFASGLANEKLFF. The CDR3 nucleotides read TGTGCCAGCAGCTTCGCCAGCGGGTTGGCTAATGAAAAACTGTTTTTT. Full variable domain (outside the CDR3, taken from reference TRBV7-2 and TRBJ1-4): GAGVSQSPSNKVTEKGKDVELRCDPISGHTALYWYRQSLGQGLEFLIYFQGNSAPDKSGLPSDRFSAERTGGSVSTLTIQRTQQEDSAVYLCASSFASGLANEKLFFGSGTQLSVL.

The gene calls are TRBV11-2 and TRBJ2-2; TRBD2 aligns across 12 bases. CDR1 is SGHAT, CDR2 FQNNGV, per germline. Unmatched junction bases numbered 17, after V lost 5 bases and J lost 7 bases. The CDR3 consists of 19 residues. DNA for the CDR3: TGTGCCAGCAGCCCCACGAGGGACAGTGGACTAGCGGGGATCGGGGAGCTGTTTTTT. It is translated as CASSPTRDSGLAGIGELFF.

The chain recombines TRBV20-1 with TRBJ2-7; the D gene is possibly TRBD2 (5 bases). The CDR3 contains 13 residues. Trimming pared 6 bases from V and 4 bases from J, leaving 16 bases between. CDR1 and CDR2 (germline): DFQATT, SNEGSKA (reference sequence). The CDR3 bases are TGCAGTGCCGGTCGCGCTAGCATTTACGAGCAGTACTTC. It specifies CSAGRASIYEQYF.

This clonotype was seen only a few times. The chain joins TRBV6-1 to TRBJ1-4; D ambiguous. This CDR3 region has 15 residues. Trimming cost V 4 bases and J 5 bases, with 14 bases left between them. Germline V lookup: CDR1 MNHNS, CDR2 SASEGT. The CDR3 sequence is CASSASRAWNEKLFF. The CDR3 DNA sequence: TGTGCCAGCAGTGCCTCTAGGGCGTGGAATGAAAAACTGTTTTTT.

CDR3 amino acids: CASSLFRDPSYEQYF. In DNA form, the CDR3 reads TGCGCCAGCAGCTTGTTCCGGGATCCCTCCTACGAGCAGTACTTC. V gene TRBV5-1 combines with J gene TRBJ2-7; weak D call: TRBD2 (5 bases). V was pared by 1 base and J by 0 bases, with 11 bases between. The CDR3 is 15 amino acids. Germline CDR1 is SGHRS and CDR2 is YFSETQ. The variable domain in full, completed from reference TRBV5-1 and TRBJ2-7, reads KAGVTQTPRYLIKTRGQQVTLSCSPISGHRSVSWYQQTPGQGLQFLFEYFSETQRNKGNFPGRFSGRQFSNSRSEMNVSTLELGDSALYLCASSLFRDPSYEQYFGPGTRLTVT.

Only a few counts were recorded for this clonotype. The gene calls are TRBV9 and TRBJ2-7; D uncertain. CDR3 length equals 14 residues. V lost 0 bases and J lost 6, with 13 bases in between. CDR1 and CDR2 (germline): SGDLS, YYNGEE. The CDR3 nucleotides are TGTGCCAGCAGCGTAGAGTCAGTACTTCGCGAGCAGTACTTC. Protein product: CASSVESVLREQYF.

J is TRBJ2-1 and V is TRBV15; TRBD2 is a possible D gene (6 bases). Deletions cut 3 bases from V and 8 bases from J, with 17 bases between. The CDR3 runs to 15 residues. Germline loops: CDR1 LNHNV, CDR2 YYDKDF (reference sequence). The DNA for the CDR3 is TGTGCCACCAGCAGGATTATCGGGACTGGTTATGAGCAGTTCTTC. This sequence encodes CATSRIIGTGYEQFF.

Comments on this clonotype: The junction departs from germline at one end; a sequencing error may be responsible. The CDR3 region has the DNA TGCAGTGCTAGACTAGCCTTAACCAATGTGCAGTTCTTC. Amino acids: CSARLALTNVQFF. This rearrangement joins TRBV20-1 to TRBJ2-1, with D tentatively TRBD2 (5 bases). This CDR3 contains 13 residues. Germline V gene sequence: CDR1 DFQATT, CDR2 SNEGSKA (reference sequence).

This clonotype was observed a handful of times. The V gene is TRBV6-1, the J gene TRBJ2-4, with D perhaps TRBD2 (7 bases). The CDR3 has 16 residues. CDR1 is MNHNS, CDR2 SASEGT, per germline. V was cut by 6 bases and J by 1 base, with 16 bases left in between. The CDR3 bases are TGTGCCAGCAGGAGTTTGGGGGGGGGCGCCAAAAACATTCAGTACTTC. It is translated as CASRSLGGGAKNIQYF.